This T cell receptor beta chain emerged from a study of Ad26.COV2.S vaccination and SARS-CoV-2 variants. As to treatment: over 15 received Ad26.COV2.S at low or high dose, single or two shots; about five received placebo; per-sample allocation not given. Samples were taken on day 63 after the first vaccine or placebo injection. Study-level results: Comparability of non-spike TCR breadth was observed across vaccine and placebo recipients.

Method: immunoSEQ multiplex PCR; TCRdb's copy keeps in-frame clones and lacks some. The sample holds 250,000 or so clones, around 88% seen once. Trimming removed 3 bases from V and 8 bases from J, with 19 bases in between. The CDR3 spans 15 residues. CDR1 is LGHDT and CDR2 is YNNKEL in the germline V gene (reference sequence). This clone has a single count. Its target is not known. Sequences were derived from peripheral blood, sampled in a trial of Ad26.COV2.S vaccine versus placebo. The genes are TRBV3-1 (or the pseudogene TRBV3-2) and TRBJ2-5; D is perhaps TRBD1 or TRBD2 (5 bases each). This clonotype was sampled from a person aged 18 to 59 who received the Ad26.COV2.S COVID-19 vaccine or a placebo. As DNA, the CDR3 is TGTGCCAGCAGCCATAACGGGGCCCAGCGCGATACCCAGTACTTC. Its translation is CASSHNGAQRDTQYF.